Listed below are T cell receptor beta chains from one sample, sequenced in a study of cytomegalovirus exposure and HLA in healthy donors. TCRdb's copy holds only in-frame clones and misses some; the assay was immunoSEQ multiplex PCR. In the table there are 55,000 to 65,000 clones, 65% to 85% of which are singletons. The sequenced sample consisted of PBMCs. The receptors originated from a woman aged 25 to 39 in good health and CMV-seronegative. Each CDR3 is given with its conserved first and last residue. Each record gives: D gene, J gene, clone size, V gene, CDR3 DNA, CDR3 protein. A D gene is named only where the DNA matches it firmly. Clone sizes are given selectively: once, few, many, or a class where the clone is expanded.

TRBD1,TRBJ1-2,-,TRBV5-4,TGTGCCAGCAGCTTGCGGTCAGGGGGTAACTATGGCTACACCTTC,CASSLRSGGNYGYTF
-,TRBJ2-5,-,TRBV7-7,TGTGCCAGCAGCGGTAACAGGGAGGGGACCCAGTACTTC,CASSGNREGTQYF
TRBD1,TRBJ2-2,-,TRBV5-4,TGTGCCAGCAGCTCGCGGGGACAGGGCACCGGGGAGCTGTTTTTT,CASSSRGQGTGELFF
TRBD1,TRBJ1-5,few,TRBV5-5,TGTGCCAGCAGCTTGGAGGGGGCAGAGGATCAGCCCCAGCATTTT,CASSLEGAEDQPQHF
TRBD2,TRBJ2-3,-,TRBV6-4,TGTGCCAGCAGTGACTCGGCGGGGGGAAGCACAGATACGCAGTATTTT,CASSDSAGGSTDTQYF
-,TRBJ2-2,-,TRBV19,TGTGCCAGTAACCCCGCCCAGGGAACCGGGGAGCTGTTTTTT,CASNPAQGTGELFF
TRBD2,TRBJ2-1,-,TRBV30,TGTGCCTGGAGTGTACTAGCGGTGAATGAGCAGTTCTTC,CAWSVLAVNEQFF
TRBD2,TRBJ2-5,-,TRBV27,TGTGCCAGCAGTTTAGTGGCGGGAGGGGAGACCCAGTACTTC,CASSLVAGGETQYF
TRBD1,TRBJ1-2,-,TRBV7-9,TGTGCCAGCATATCGGGCAGGGGGCTCTATGGCTACACCTTC,CASISGRGLYGYTF
TRBD1,TRBJ2-7,-,TRBV2,TGTGCCAGCGGGGACAGGCAAATTTCCTACGAGCAGTACTTC,CASGDRQISYEQYF
TRBD2,TRBJ2-4,-,TRBV30,TGTGCCTGGAGTGCAGCGGGAAGCATTCAGTACTTC,CAWSAAGSIQYF
-,TRBJ1-1,-,TRBV25-1,TGTGCCAGCCGGCTGGGGGGCACTGAAGCTTTCTTT,CASRLGGTEAFF
-,TRBJ1-1,-,TRBV5-1,TGCGCCAGCAGCTCCGCGGGGGGGTACACTGAAGCTTTCTTT,CASSSAGGYTEAFF
-,TRBJ1-1,-,TRBV10-3,TGTGCCATCGCAGGGATGAACACTGAAGCTTTCTTT,CAIAGMNTEAFF
-,TRBJ2-7,-,TRBV6-5,TGTGCCGCCAGGGGACAAGCATTCTACGAGCAGTACTTC,CAARGQAFYEQYF
-,TRBJ2-1,-,TRBV5-4,TGTGCCAGCAGCTTGGGCAGGGAAGGATACAATGAGCAGTTCTTC,CASSLGREGYNEQFF
TRBD2,TRBJ2-5,-,TRBV19,TGTGCCAGTAGGCCGACTAGCGGGGGAAAGTTGATAGAGACCCAGTACTTC,CASRPTSGGKLIETQYF
TRBD1,TRBJ2-3,-,TRBV7-2,TGTGCCAGCAGCCGGGACAGGACCACAGATACGCAGTATTTT,CASSRDRTTDTQYF
TRBD1,TRBJ2-3,-,TRBV5-6,TGTGCCAGCAGCCCAACCCCGGGACAGGGGTCGGGAGATACGCAGTATTTT,CASSPTPGQGSGDTQYF
TRBD2,TRBJ2-3,-,TRBV6-1,TGTGCCAGCAGTGGACTAGCGGGGGGGCCAGATACGCAGTATTTT,CASSGLAGGPDTQYF
TRBD1,TRBJ2-2,-,TRBV7-3,TGTGCCAGCAGCGAGACAGGGCGTCAGAACACCGGGGAGCTGTTTTTT,CASSETGRQNTGELFF
-,TRBJ2-1,-,TRBV6-6,TGTGCCAGCAGTTCCCCTTGGGCTAGCGACAATGAGCAGTTCTTC,CASSSPWASDNEQFF
TRBD1,TRBJ1-3,-,TRBV18,TGTGCCAGCTCATGGGGACAGGGCTCTGGAAACACCATATATTTT,CASSWGQGSGNTIYF
-,TRBJ2-6,-,TRBV11-3,TGTGCCAGCAGCTTGGGCACAGGGAGTGGGGCCAACGTCCTGACTTTC,CASSLGTGSGANVLTF
-,TRBJ2-1,few,TRBV6-7,TGTGCCAGCAGTTACTCGATTTGGAGTGTGGGGGCGCAGTACAATGAGCAGTTCTTC,CASSYSIWSVGAQYNEQFF
-,TRBJ2-2,once,TRBV7-9,TGTGCCAGCAGCTCTAAAGCTCAGAACACCGGGGAGCTGTTTTTT,CASSSKAQNTGELFF
-,TRBJ1-2,-,TRBV20-1,TGCAGTGCCAGTCCCCTCTATGGCTACACCTTC,CSASPLYGYTF
TRBD1,TRBJ1-6,-,TRBV6-5,TGTGCCAGCCGAACGCCGGGACAGGCAAATTCACCCCTCCACTTT,CASRTPGQANSPLHF
TRBD1,TRBJ1-2,-,TRBV4-3,TGCGCCAGCAGCCAAGATCAGGGGGCGGCCTATGGCTACACCTTC,CASSQDQGAAYGYTF
-,TRBJ1-1,-,TRBV7-2,TGTGCCAGCACCCTGAACAGGGAGAACACTGAAGCTTTCTTT,CASTLNRENTEAFF
TRBD2,TRBJ2-1,-,TRBV6-5,TGTGCCAGCAGTTACCGGACTAGCGGGGCTCACAATGAGCAGTTCTTC,CASSYRTSGAHNEQFF
-,TRBJ2-3,-,TRBV6-1,TGTGCCAGCAGTGTCACTATAGCAGATACGCAGTATTTT,CASSVTIADTQYF
TRBD2,TRBJ2-1,few,TRBV7-9,TGTGCCAGCAGCTCAACGGGACTAGCGCGTAATGAGCAGTTCTTC,CASSSTGLARNEQFF
-,TRBJ1-3,few,TRBV25-1,TGTGCCAGCAGGGGGCAGGGAAACTCTTTGGGAAACACCATATATTTT,CASRGQGNSLGNTIYF
-,TRBJ2-2,-,TRBV4-1,TGCGCCAGCAGCCAGGATACGTGGGGGCAAGGCGGGGAGCTGTTTTTT,CASSQDTWGQGGELFF
-,TRBJ2-1,-,TRBV5-1,TGCGCCAGCAGCTTGGGGTTGGGGAGCTCCTACAATGAGCAGTTCTTC,CASSLGLGSSYNEQFF
-,TRBJ1-2,-,TRBV6-1,TGTGCCAGCAGTGGTGAAGGAGGAGCCAGTAGATCCCGTTATGGCTACACCTTC,CASSGEGGASRSRYGYTF
-,TRBJ2-7,once,TRBV18,TGTGCCAGCTCACCAAGGAGGGCCGACTACGAGCAGTACTTC,CASSPRRADYEQYF
-,TRBJ2-2,-,TRBV30,TGTGCCTGGAAGGGGCCGGTGGGGGAGCTGTTTTTT,CAWKGPVGELFF
TRBD1,TRBJ1-1,-,TRBV7-9,TGTGCCAGCAGCTCCTCGGTGTGGGACAGGGCCCTCGGAGCTTTCTTT,CASSSSVWDRALGAFF
-,TRBJ1-1,-,TRBV30,TGTGCCTGGAGTGGACAGCCGAACACTGAAGCTTTCTTT,CAWSGQPNTEAFF
TRBD1,TRBJ1-5,-,TRBV29-1,TGCAGCGTGTCCGCCGGGACAGGCATTGATCAGCCCCAGCATTTT,CSVSAGTGIDQPQHF
-,TRBJ2-5,once,TRBV7-2,TGTGCCAGCAGCTCCAGGGCCGGGGAGACCCAGTACTTC,CASSSRAGETQYF
-,TRBJ1-6,-,TRBV5-4,TGTGCCAGCAGCTTTTCAGGGGCTAGGGGTTCACCCCTCCACTTT,CASSFSGARGSPLHF
-,TRBJ1-1,-,TRBV18,TGTGCCAGCTCACCAAAATTATCAGGGCTCACTGAAGCTTTCTTT,CASSPKLSGLTEAFF
-,TRBJ2-4,once,TRBV30,TGTGCCTGGATGGAGAGTTCCAAAAACATTCAGTACTTC,CAWMESSKNIQYF